The TCR beta chain described here comes from a study of blood T cell repertoires in COVID-19. Study-wide background: From the United States, Italy and Spain came samples of acute and convalescent COVID-19. PBMCs, B-cell-depleted T cells, or T cells provided the cDNA or gDNA that made up the material.

A few counts support this clone. In the original analysis: How many nucleated cells were present was estimated from reference gene primer amplification. Assay used: immunoSEQ multiplex PCR; TCRdb lists only in-frame clones, some missing. For V, J and clone size, that table is used; D and trimming come from the DNA. The sample yields a few hundred thousand clones, around 82% seen once. Germline trimming cut 5 bases from V and 4 bases from J; bases unmatched to any gene: 4. The CDR3 runs to 13 residues. Germline CDR1 and CDR2: MNHEY and SVGAGI. The source is a human donor in a cohort sampled during active COVID-19. V and J are TRBV6-5 and TRBJ1-2, with 7 bases lining up with TRBD1. Source material: peripheral blood. As DNA, the CDR3 is TGTGCCAGCAGTCACGGACAGGCCTATGGCTACACCTTC. Protein product: CASSHGQAYGYTF.